This T cell receptor (beta chain) was documented in a study of blood T cell repertoires in COVID-19. Methods used by the authors: By means of reference gene primer amplification, nucleated cell counts were estimated. Sequencing was performed with immunoSEQ multiplex PCR; in TCRdb, only in-frame clones are kept and a portion is missing. V, J and clone size reflect that table, while D and trimming were determined from the DNA. In the table there are some 240,000 clones, 75% to 90% of which are singletons. The length of the CDR3 is 13 residues. Trimming shortened V by 1 base and J by 4 bases, and 7 bases separated the two germline ends. The V gene's germline CDR1 is KGHSH and CDR2 LQKENI. Adults between about 18 and 89 years of age took part from some 25 US areas. Clinical histories supplied by participants themselves formed the basis of cohort assignment. Within 2 weeks of study entry, exposed participants had contacted a PCR-confirmed or clinician-diagnosed COVID-19 case.

The chain has TRBV18 and TRBJ2-5, with no clear D. This TCR derives from a woman aged 40 to 49 who had been exposed to COVID-19. Sequenced: PBMCs or T cells enriched from blood (not recorded which). The CDR3 spells CASSPRAIETQYF. The CDR3 nucleotides are TGTGCCAGCTCACCACGGGCAATAGAGACCCAGTACTTC.